This T cell receptor beta chain emerged from a study of T cell responses to AZD1222 COVID-19 vaccine. Whole-study results and caveats: Repertoire samples came only from after the peak T cell response.

There are 15 residues in the CDR3. Germline-derived CDR1 and CDR2 are SGHTA and FQGNSA. The ends were cut back, 0 bases at V and 3 bases at J, with 12 bases in the middle. Profiled with immunoSEQ multiplex PCR; TCRdb holds only in-frame clones, not every one. The data show 98,000 or so clones, with about 82% seen just once and approximately 3% held by the top ten. Worth noting for this clone: Antigen: not known.

The clonotype was recovered from an adult in good health. The sample was peripheral blood, taken on day 0 of AZD1222 vaccination. This sequence joins TRBV7-2 and TRBJ2-7; D assignment may be TRBD1 or TRBD2 (6 bases each). The CDR3 loop is CASSLAGQTSYEQYF. CDR3 nucleotide sequence: TGTGCCAGCAGCTTAGCCGGACAGACTAGCTACGAGCAGTACTTC.